This TCR beta chain emerged from a study of shared clonotypes between healthy human individuals. Points from the study as a whole: Non-shared clonotypes were found to have lower generation probabilities than the clonotypes that were shared by all four of the sorted-subset donors. Across several donors, naive CD4 shared 5% to 6.5%, naive CD8 more than 3%, memory CD4 more than 2%, memory CD8 more than 0.35%. At large depth, rarefaction still showed sorted-subset sequencing to be incomplete.

Repertoires were generated with immunoSEQ multiplex PCR, while TCRdb's copy carries only in-frame clones and drops some. Of about 690,000 clones detected, 90% appear once; the ten largest clones hold around a third. CCR7-negative CD45RA+ TemRA cells were pooled with CD45RO+ cells for CD8 memory. Losses at the gene ends were 3 bases for V and 4 bases for J; bases not matched to a gene: 9. The germline gives CDR1 MRHNA, CDR2 SNTAGT. The CDR3 loop spans 15 amino acids. A single count supports this clone. Its antigen remains unidentified. The specimen was memory CD8+ T cells from PBMCs. Subset indicated: CD45RO+ cells pooled with CCR7-negative TemRA cells. The chain couples TRBV6-4 to TRBJ2-7, with 7 bases that match TRBD2. The TCR was taken from a man younger than 35 in good health. Some clones in this sample may be carry-over from other donors' samples. The DNA of the CDR3 is TGTGCCAGCAGTGAGGGAGGGGACGGATCGTACGAGCAGTACTTC. It codes for CASSEGGDGSYEQYF.